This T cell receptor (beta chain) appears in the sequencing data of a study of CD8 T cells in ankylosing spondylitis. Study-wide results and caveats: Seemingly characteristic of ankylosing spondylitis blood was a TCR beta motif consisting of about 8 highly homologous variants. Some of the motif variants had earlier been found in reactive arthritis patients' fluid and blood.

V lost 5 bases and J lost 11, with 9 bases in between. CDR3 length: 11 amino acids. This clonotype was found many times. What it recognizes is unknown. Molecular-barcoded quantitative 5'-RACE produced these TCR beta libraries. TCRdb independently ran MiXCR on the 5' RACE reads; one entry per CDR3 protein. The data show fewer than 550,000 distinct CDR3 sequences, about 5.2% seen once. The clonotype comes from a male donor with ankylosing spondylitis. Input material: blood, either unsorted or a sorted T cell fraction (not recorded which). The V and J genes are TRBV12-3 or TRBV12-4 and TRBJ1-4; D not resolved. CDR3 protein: CASSLGGKLFF. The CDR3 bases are TGTGCCAGCAGTCTGGGTGGGAAACTGTTTTTT.